Given below is one T cell receptor beta chain in context. What this receptor recognizes is not known. Base qualities are missing; no much larger clone stands one base away. The germline V gene supplies CDR1 ENHRY and CDR2 SYGVKD. CDR3 length: 19 amino acids, cysteine to phenylalanine. Solely the CDR3 DNA is kept, with 57 bases framed from the first base. Here V drops 10 bases and J drops 4 bases, and the junction holds 25 bases not matched to any gene. This entry comes from a study of blood T cell repertoires in COVID-19 (TCRdb year 2020). In terms of the full investigation: Samples covering the acute and convalescent phases of COVID-19 were provided by collaborators in the United States, Italy and Spain. The prospective study material was composed of cDNA or gDNA derived from T cells, B-cell-depleted T cells, or PBMCs. Subjects who had been exposed to COVID-19, were actively infected with it, or had recovered from it provided the deeply sampled blood TCRbeta repertoires that made up the dataset. A freely available public database, intended as a resource for researchers studying the immune response to SARS-CoV-2, is where the repertoires were released. Samples came from the ongoing ImmuneRACE study (first 160 participants) plus 1,254 subjects from 6 global collaborators. A de-identified subject ID, COVID-19 status, age in years and sex were almost always included in the sample metadata. Where available, HLA class I and class II types were taken from metadata supplied by the sample provider and were not determined by assay-based typing.

The collaborating institutions used their own protocols to collect whole blood in K2EDTA tubes. For TCRbeta analysis, collaborators shipped samples in one of three forms: frozen whole blood, isolated PBMCs, or DNA extracted from either of those sample types. Study-wide findings and limitations: The quantity of clinical and demographic metadata differed by source and by participant and was supplied without curation.

The immunoSEQ Assay, a bias-controlled multiplex PCR, was used to amplify TCRbeta CDR3 regions from genomic DNA. Concerning the study's data processing: The number of nucleated cells in each sample was estimated from the amplification of reference gene primers within the assay. To quantify the absolute abundance of each unique TCRbeta CDR3 rearrangement, sequence reads were collapsed and filtered. For each sample, productive Simpson clonality was calculated by taking the square root of Simpson's diversity index across productive rearrangements. In TCRdb, the immuneACCESS table is reduced to in-frame sequences with V and J assigned. These tables do not hold every clone; where another copy was compared, an unresolved V gene accounts for under half, and the others remain unexplained. That table is the source of V, J and clone size, and D and trimming were worked out from the DNA. This sample has some 55,000 clones in its table, and 85% to 95% of those were observed once. About 3.1% of the sample is in the top ten clones.

The chain couples TRBV10-3 to TRBJ2-5, with TRBD1 identical over 9 junction bases. Sample: peripheral blood. This TCR came from a human donor in a cohort sampled during active COVID-19. CDR3 region: CATTNPGQGSAWGLETQYF. The sequenced DNA is TGTGCCACCACGAACCCGGGACAGGGAAGTGCGTGGGGTTTAGAGACCCAGTACTTC.